The sequence of this T cell receptor beta chain was determined in a study of cytomegalovirus exposure and HLA in healthy donors. Study findings and constraints: In a later analysis, CMV-associated beta chains were mostly HLA-associated, it appeared. Highly shared variants forming one cluster were likely a sequencing artifact.

About this clone itself: As yet, its antigen is unknown.

PCR amplification relied on 60 Vbeta primers (plus 13 Jbeta primers). Some clones are missing from TCRdb's copy, which holds only in-frame ones; the method was immunoSEQ multiplex PCR. Here the sample spans 120,000 or so clones, approximately 79% being singletons. Germline trimming cut 6 bases from V and 6 bases from J; bases unmatched to any gene: 10. The germline CDR1 and CDR2 sequences are LGHNA and YNFKEQ. The CDR3 runs to 16 residues. The chain employs TRBV4-2 and TRBJ2-3; 12 bases agree with TRBD2. The receptor comes from a man aged 25 to 40 in good health and CMV-seropositive. Sequenced material: PBMCs. CDR3 coding DNA: TGTGCCAGCAGTCAATCTAGCGGGGGGGCCAGGGATACGCAGTATTTT. Its protein product is CASSQSSGGARDTQYF.